This passage covers 17 T cell receptor beta chains from one sample sequenced in a study of graft-versus-host responses after intestinal transplantation. Data came from immunoSEQ multiplex PCR; TCRdb stores just in-frame clones and leaves some out. The repertoire holds more than 15,000 clones, with about two fifths as singletons. Investigators plated approximately 200,000 CFSE-labeled responder cells together with approximately 200,000 irradiated stimulator cells labeled with violet dye. The sample in question was alloreactive CD8+ T cells from a mixed lymphocyte reaction culture, obtained before intestinal transplant. Subset indicated: CFSE-low proliferating T cells sorted from roughly 6-day pre-transplant mixed lymphocyte reaction (GvH or HvG direction). These TCRs come from a human patient who received an intestinal transplant.

V usage is TRBV4-2 and J usage is TRBJ2-1; TRBD2 matches 9 bases. Germline CDR1 is LGHNA and CDR2 is YNFKEQ. The CDR3 is 19 residues long. V was clipped by 0 bases and J by 3 bases; unmatched bases: 12. The CDR3 DNA sequence: TGTGCCAGCAGCCAAGAGGTTGGCCTAGCGGGACCAAACTACAATGAGCAGTTCTTC. Translated, it gives CASSQEVGLAGPNYNEQFF.

The chain carries TRBV28 and TRBJ1-5; TRBD1 might be the D (5 bases). The V and J ends lost 6 bases and 0 bases respectively, with 12 bases between them. The CDR3 length is 15 residues. The germline V gene encodes CDR1 MDHEN and CDR2 SYDVKM. The CDR3 region has the DNA TGTGCCAGCAGATTCGGGGGGTCTAGCAATCAGCCCCAGCATTTT. It is translated as CASRFGGSSNQPQHF.

This clone was found a few times. V gene TRBV7-6 combines with J gene TRBJ2-1, with D hard to call. CDR1 SGHVS and CDR2 FNYEAQ come from the germline V gene. The CDR3 totals 12 residues. Trimming shortened V by 3 bases and J by 9 bases, and 9 bases separated the two germline ends. The CDR3 spells CASSFPHIEQFF. In DNA form, the CDR3 reads TGTGCCAGCAGCTTTCCGCACATTGAGCAGTTCTTC.

This clone was detected a few times. V and J are TRBV6-4 and TRBJ1-1; maybe TRBD1 (6 bases). The germline V gene encodes CDR1 MRHNA and CDR2 SNTAGT. V was pared by 5 bases and J by 4 bases, with 20 bases between. The CDR3 is 16 amino acids. The CDR3 nucleotides read TGTGCCAGCAGTTTTTCCCCACGACTAGGGGGCACTGAAGCTTTCTTT. This gives the protein CASSFSPRLGGTEAFF.

The table lists this clone with a few counts. In nucleotides, the CDR3 is TGTGCCAGCTCACTTGGGACAGGGTGGAACGAGCAGTACTTC. This encodes CASSLGTGWNEQYF. This chain joins TRBV18 and TRBJ2-7; 9 nucleotides line up with TRBD1. The CDR3 covers 14 residues. J was trimmed by 5 bases and V by 4 bases; bases with no gene match: 6. Germline-derived CDR1 and CDR2 are KGHSH and LQKENI.

A few counts support this clone. The CDR3 spells CASSLEGYTGTDTQYF. CDR3 in DNA: TGCGCCAGCAGCTTGGAGGGCTACACGGGCACAGATACGCAGTATTTT. This rearrangement joins TRBV5-1 to TRBJ2-3; D is unclear. V dropped 0 bases and J dropped 1 base, with 12 bases sitting between them. The CDR3 has 16 residues. CDR1 and CDR2 from the germline V gene are SGHRS and YFSETQ.

In this sample, this clone turned up a few times. This chain links TRBV7-6 with TRBJ2-7; D uncertain. V was clipped by 1 base and J by 4 bases, with 11 bases between them. Germline CDR1 is SGHVS and CDR2 is FNYEAQ. The CDR3 sequence is 14 residues long. The CDR3 spells CASSLGEVQYEQYF. DNA of the CDR3: TGTGCCAGCAGCTTAGGAGAGGTCCAGTACGAGCAGTACTTC.

J is TRBJ2-1 and V is TRBV13; D gene uncertain. CDR3 length: 15 amino acids. The germline V gene has CDR1 PRHDT and CDR2 FYEKMQ (reference sequence). V lost 0 bases and J 0 bases, leaving 6 bases between the germline ends. The CDR3 DNA sequence: TGTGCCAGCAGCTTAGGCGCTAGCTCCTACAATGAGCAGTTCTTC. Protein sequence: CASSLGASSYNEQFF.

A note on this clone: The junction differs from germline at one of its ends, possibly a read error. Distinct nucleotide sequences in the sample also encode this CDR3. The V and J genes are TRBV6-1 and TRBJ2-5; tentative D call: TRBD1 (6 bases). Per the germline V gene, CDR1 is MNHNS and CDR2 is SASEGT. The CDR3 length is 18 residues. CDR3 sequence: CASSDKWGLFGLKETQYF. CDR3 nucleotides: TGTGCCAGCAGTGATAAGTGGGGGCTTTTTGGGTTGAAAGAGACTCAGTACTTC.

J is TRBJ1-1 and V is TRBV29-1, with D possibly matching TRBD1 (5 bases). The length of the CDR3 is 12 residues. Between the trimmed V and J ends, which lost 3 bases and 6 bases, there was a span of 11 bases. Germline CDR1 reads SQVTM; CDR2 reads ANQGSEA. In DNA form, the CDR3 reads TGCAGCGTTGACCCCGGGGGAGCTGAAGCTTTCTTT. Protein: CSVDPGGAEAFF.

V usage is TRBV6-5 and J usage is TRBJ1-2; D is unresolved. V was shortened by 5 bases and J by 6 bases, with 13 bases between the two germline ends. This CDR3 comprises 13 residues. CDR1 and CDR2 (germline): MNHEY, SVGAGI. The CDR3: CASSEVTGHGYTF. The CDR3 coding sequence is TGTGCCAGCAGTGAAGTAACCGGGCATGGCTACACCTTC.

This chain connects TRBV7-2 to TRBJ2-7; D gene ambiguous. The CDR3 totals 13 residues. The V end was cut by 2 bases, the J end by 0 bases, with 5 bases between. Germline CDR1 SGHTA, CDR2 FQGNSA. This CDR3 is CASSLFLSYEQYF. CDR3 DNA: TGTGCCAGCAGCTTATTCCTCTCCTACGAGCAGTACTTC.

The gene calls are TRBV4-1 and TRBJ2-2; TRBD2 agrees at 7 bases. J lost 4 bases, V lost 0 bases, and 5 bases had no gene match. The CDR3 is 16 amino acids. Germline V lookup: CDR1 MGHRA, CDR2 YSYEKL. For the CDR3, the DNA is TGCGCCAGCAGCCAAGATGGGGCGGGAGTCACCGGGGAGCTGTTTTTT. Its translation: CASSQDGAGVTGELFF.

The chain uses TRBV11-3 and TRBJ2-7; TRBD2 matches at 11 bases. Germline trimming cut 1 base from V and 7 bases from J; bases unmatched to any gene: 6. CDR3 length equals 15 residues. Germline lookup yields CDR1 SGHNT and CDR2 YENEEA. The CDR3, as DNA: TGTGCCAGCAGCTTAGCCGGGACTAGCGGTTCGGAGCAGTACTTC. As protein: CASSLAGTSGSEQYF. Variable domain in full (rest from reference TRBV11-3 and TRBJ2-7): EAGVVQSPRYKIIEKKQPVAFWCNPISGHNTLYWYLQNLGQGPELLIRYENEEAVDDSQLPKDRFSAERLKGVDSTLKIQPAELGDSAVYLCASSLAGTSGSEQYFGPGTRLTVT.

The V and J genes are TRBV7-8 and TRBJ2-1; the D gene could be TRBD1 or TRBD2 (5 bases each). The CDR3 runs to 17 residues. Germline V gene sequence: CDR1 SGHVS, CDR2 FQNEAQ. V was shortened by 4 bases and J by 3 bases, with 19 bases between the two germline ends. The DNA of the CDR3 is TGTGCCAGCAGCTGGCCGGGACGGCAGAATCTCTACAATGAGCAGTTCTTC. It translates to CASSWPGRQNLYNEQFF.

V is TRBV6-1 and J is TRBJ1-5; maybe TRBD1 (6 bases). V was trimmed by 10 bases and J by 0 bases, leaving 16 bases between them. The CDR3 is made up of 15 amino acids. The germline V gene has CDR1 MNHNS and CDR2 SASEGT. The CDR3 sequence is CATTRDRTSNQPQHF. The CDR3, as DNA: TGTGCCACCACGAGAGACAGGACTAGCAATCAGCCCCAGCATTTT.

This clone counts as medium-sized. The rearrangement uses TRBV6-6 and TRBJ2-7; D not certain. V gave up 3 bases and J gave up 2 bases, with 17 bases separating them. The CDR3 has 16 residues. From germline, CDR1 is MNHNY and CDR2 SVGAGI (reference sequence). The CDR3 protein is CASSYYPLGSTYEQYF. CDR3 bases: TGTGCCAGCAGTTATTACCCCCTTGGCTCTACCTACGAGCAGTACTTC.